What follows describes a single TCR beta chain. This sample was taken from a study of response to subunit inactivated influenza vaccine. TCRdb re-called the RT-PCR reads through MiXCR, storing one row per CDR3 protein. Of roughly 700,000 distinct CDR3 sequences in the sample, 15% to 18% were seen once. The germline V gene has CDR1 SEHNR and CDR2 FQNEAQ (reference sequence). The V end was cut by 5 bases, the J end by 2 bases, with 7 bases between. The CDR3 is 14 residues long. The specimen was PBMCs from blood, collected roughly 12 days after vaccination. The sequence was collected from a man aged 45-65 years who received an inactivated influenza vaccine. V and J are TRBV7-9 and TRBJ2-6; maybe TRBD2 (5 bases). This chain's CDR3 is CASSPRAGANVLTF. The CDR3 DNA reads as TGTGCCAGCAGCCCGCGGGCTGGGGCCAACGTCCTGACTTTC.